One sample yielded the 3 T cell receptor beta chains listed below, sequenced in a study of CD8 T cells in ankylosing spondylitis. TCRdb processed the 5' RACE reads anew with MiXCR; each CDR3 protein has one entry. The sample has around 340,000 distinct CDR3 sequences; 14% to 15% are singletons. Sequenced material: blood, either unsorted or a sorted T cell fraction (not recorded which). These receptors were taken from a male donor with ankylosing spondylitis or in good health (not recorded which).

This clonotype occurred a few times. The chain couples TRBV20-1 to TRBJ1-4; D ambiguous. V dropped 1 base and J dropped 7 bases, with 13 bases sitting between them. Germline-derived CDR1 and CDR2 are DFQATT and SNEGSKA (reference sequence). The CDR3 runs to 14 residues. CDR3 in DNA: TGCAGTGCTAGAGCCCCCACCCTGGCTGAAAAACTGTTTTTT. Its protein is CSARAPTLAEKLFF.

This chain joins TRBV9 and TRBJ2-3, with a weak D call TRBD2 (6 bases). The V end lost 7 bases, the J end lost 2 bases, and 14 bases lay between the germline ends. The CDR3 spans 14 residues. CDR1 SGDLS and CDR2 YYNGEE come from the germline V gene. CDR3 nucleotides: TGTGCCAGCGGGGGGTCACAGATCACAGATACGCAGTATTTT. Translated: CASGGSQITDTQYF.

The chain has TRBV7-2 and TRBJ2-3; TRBD2 aligns across 11 bases. After removal of 5 bases from V and 5 bases from J, the junction contained 3 bases not matched to a gene. Germline CDR1 and CDR2: SGHTA and FQGNSA. The CDR3 contains 14 residues. This CDR3 reads CASSIGLAGDTQYF. Here the CDR3 DNA reads TGTGCCAGCAGCATTGGACTAGCGGGAGATACGCAGTATTTT.